This T cell receptor (beta chain) was observed in a study of T-cell reconstitution after alpha-beta-depleted transplantation in children. As it was prepared, the TCRbeta library received unique molecular identifiers. TCRdb analysed the PCR reads with MiXCR anew, one entry per CDR3 protein. The top ten hold approximately 30% of the sample, which has around 960,000 distinct CDR3 sequences, roughly 29% seen once. Study-level points and caveats: Reportedly, only several hundred clones from non-depleted graft cells drove alpha-beta T-cell counts at about two months. Where some patients showed high TCRbeta diversity at day 60, it came from recipient T cells and thymic progenitors that had survived. The authors attributed T-cell counts and diversity one year after transplant mostly to newly produced T cells.

Germline V lookup: CDR1 MDHEN, CDR2 SYDVKM. The CDR3 extends over 16 amino acids. V was cut by 5 bases and J by 0 bases, with 14 bases left in between. A word on this clonotype: Its specificity is unknown.

The sequence derives from a boy in the first two years of life who had a stem cell transplant for SCID, so the T cells may come from the graft donor. The rearrangement joins TRBV28 to TRBJ1-3; possibly TRBD1 for D (5 bases). The sequences come from PBMCs, mostly from graft donor cells, collected 360 days after TCRalphabeta/CD19-depleted stem cell transplant. CDR3 sequence (DNA): TGTGCCAGCAGTCACCGACAGATCTACTCTGGAAACACCATATATTTT. Residues: CASSHRQIYSGNTIYF.